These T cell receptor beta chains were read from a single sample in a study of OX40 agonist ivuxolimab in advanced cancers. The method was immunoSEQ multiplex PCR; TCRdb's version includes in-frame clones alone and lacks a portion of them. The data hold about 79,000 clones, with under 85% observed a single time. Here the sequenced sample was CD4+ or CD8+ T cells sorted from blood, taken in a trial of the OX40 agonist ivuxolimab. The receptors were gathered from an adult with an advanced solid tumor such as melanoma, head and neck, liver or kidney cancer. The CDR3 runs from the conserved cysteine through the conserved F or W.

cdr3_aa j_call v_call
CASSMGLLDNEQFF TRBJ2-1 TRBV11-3
CASSLAGLAGGSYEQYF TRBJ2-7 TRBV7-8
CASGLLSGQGSPWYF TRBJ2-5 TRBV12-5
CASSLAGVNTEAFF TRBJ1-1 TRBV7-9
CASSLEGTGYEQYF TRBJ2-7 TRBV5-1
CASSLGLYEQYF TRBJ2-7 TRBV28
CASSLTGHYGTQYF TRBJ2-5 TRBV7-6
CASSLLAGADTQYF TRBJ2-3 TRBV7-2
CASSTLPLIQGETQYF TRBJ2-5 TRBV19
CASSFRFDSGYGYTF TRBJ1-2 TRBV28
CASSYLSGELFF TRBJ2-2 TRBV6-5
CASGLPTDRGHEQYF TRBJ2-7 TRBV5-6
CASTEPTGGGYGYTF TRBJ1-2 TRBV7-2
CASSRTNSGANVLTF TRBJ2-6 TRBV11-2
CASSPPLAGTGELFF TRBJ2-2 TRBV7-2
CASSIDRGNYGYTF TRBJ1-2 TRBV19
CASSPLRTGELFF TRBJ2-2 TRBV7-2
CASSQGPHEQYF TRBJ2-7 TRBV4-1
CASSLVEAFF TRBJ1-1 TRBV5-4
CASSQEGPEDTQYF TRBJ2-3 TRBV4-3
CASSPTWDRAYEQYF TRBJ2-7 TRBV5-1
CASSLDRDYNEQFF TRBJ2-1 TRBV5-1
CASSLDADRPEKLFF TRBJ1-4 TRBV5-6
CASSERGWPYEQYF TRBJ2-7 TRBV25-1
CASSLGSSASTDTQYF TRBJ2-3 TRBV7-2
CASSSRKSSYNEQFF TRBJ2-1 TRBV5-6
CASSPRVGSYEQYF TRBJ2-7 TRBV13
CASSVEGGVGITDTQYF TRBJ2-3 TRBV9
CASRLQGAGNEQFF TRBJ2-1 TRBV11-2
CASSRGPQDEKLFF TRBJ1-4 TRBV18
CASSPGRGSYEQYF TRBJ2-7 TRBV11-3
CASSFGGREQFF TRBJ2-1 TRBV5-1
CASSPPVTSVDYNEQFF TRBJ2-1 TRBV18
CASGKVMAPQHF TRBJ1-5 TRBV12-5
CASSPGTGREKLFF TRBJ1-4 TRBV18
CSAIPDTEAFF TRBJ1-1 TRBV20-1
CASTLVQGPKSYEQYF TRBJ2-7 TRBV21-1
CASSGTVTNEKLFF TRBJ1-4 TRBV9
CASSLMVSFSAKMNTEAFF TRBJ1-1 TRBV5-4
CASSPGTGMNTEAFF TRBJ1-1 TRBV5-4
CASSIDQGLKYNEQFF TRBJ2-1 TRBV19
CASSPSGLASSYNEQFF TRBJ2-1 TRBV7-6
CASSHRRGWNTEAFF TRBJ1-1 TRBV14
CASSQDGTAGTDTQYF TRBJ2-3 TRBV4-3